This TCR beta chain came from a study of T cell responses to AZD1222 COVID-19 vaccine (dated by TCRdb to the early 2020s). Notes on the research overall: Because spike-specific TCR depth and breadth did not differ between the two schedules, AZD1222 recipients who got a second dose at roughly 4 weeks were pooled with those who got a second dose at roughly 12 weeks. TCR sequencing covered 233 trial participants: approximately 200 given two doses of AZD1222 and 26 given two doses of MenACWY control vaccine. Trial participants were enrolled by age into subgroups of 18-55, 56-69 and 70-plus years, and around 150, 28 and 57 TCR-sequenced participants, respectively, were included in these subgroups. Overall study outcomes, separate from this receptor: Because no day 14 peak-response samples were available, the repertoires could be characterized only after the peak T cell response. The whole spike protein was spanned by vaccine-associated CD4 TCRs, and dominant responses were seen in regions 160-218 and 743-854. Most participants were white British and females outnumbered males, and the authors suggested that clonal diversity may have been underestimated. A significant rise in spike-specific TCR breadth and depth was observed after two AZD1222 doses relative to day 0 and relative to MenACWY recipients. Conclusions about previously exposed vaccinees are limited because only six or seven AZD1222 recipients were SARS-CoV-2 seropositive at baseline. Reportedly, almost half of the unique spike-specific TCRs recognized epitopes lying outside the regions that are mutated in the B.1.351 and B.1.1.7 variants. In the small 56-69-year group, the increase in depth fell short of significance, most likely because of low power.

The CDR3 regions of human TCRbeta chains were subjected to immunosequencing. Under the source paper's analysis protocol: TCRs in the repertoires were matched against a reference library of SARS-CoV-2-specific TCRs that had been generated with the MIRA antigen-specificity platform. Breadth was defined as the fraction of unique TCRs that were SARS-CoV-2-associated, and depth was defined as the fraction of total T cells that were SARS-CoV-2-associated. Using the MIRA data, each spike-specific TCR was mapped to the spike region that the TCR reacts to and placed in a CD4 or CD8 class. Log10-transformed breadth and depth values were compared by one-way ANOVA with Sidak's multiple comparisons tests. Imported from immuneACCESS, the table was reduced by TCRdb to in-frame sequences with V and J called. These copies leave out some clones; in studies compared against another copy, an unresolved V gene accounts for under half, and the cause of the remainder is not known. V and J calls and clone size come straight from that table; D and trimming were deduced from the DNA. The sample has 130,000 or so clones on record, roughly 92% of them singletons. The ten largest make up around 1.8% of the sample.

With regard to this clone: The antigen it binds to is not known. The sample holds no much larger clone one base away, and base qualities are not on file.

The V end loses 2 bases and the J end loses 8 bases, and a stretch of 9 bases separates them. The CDR3 numbers 13 residues from cysteine through phenylalanine. Of the read, only the CDR3 DNA is kept; its 39 bases are in frame from base 1. CDR1 and CDR2 (SEHNR, FQNEAQ) derive from the germline V gene (reference sequence). In the paper's terms, the time point label means: baseline before first vaccination. Vaccinee samples were obtained from the UK trials COV001 and COV002, which included a single-blind randomized controlled phase 2/3 trial of AZD1222 (ChAdOx1 nCoV-19) in healthy adults. For TCRbeta chain sequencing, PBMC samples were collected from trial participants at day 0 and at day 28 after the second dose.

The rearranged chain carries TRBV7-9 and TRBJ1-4; D gene: possibly TRBD1, on 5 matching bases. The sequencing used peripheral blood, collected on day 0 of AZD1222 vaccination. The receptor was isolated from an adult in good health. CDR3 region: CASSLQGFEKLFF. Here is the DNA: TGTGCCAGCAGCTTACAGGGTTTCGAAAAACTGTTTTTT.